The clone carrying this T cell receptor (beta chain) turned up a few times. No antigen is known for it. Germline V gene sequence: CDR1 LGHDT, CDR2 YNNKEL (reference sequence). The CDR3 spans 16 residues. V dropped 2 bases and J dropped 1; count of bases not matched to a gene: 8. The data derive from a study of Graves' ophthalmopathy and Graves' hyperthyroidism. Findings and limits, study-wide: Stable hyperthyroidism and ophthalmopathy were told apart by a 13-signature model, which achieved about 90% sensitivity and over 65% specificity. Blood also contained most of the expanded thyroid clonotypes above 0.001 frequency.

Beta-chain TCR CDR3 regions were amplified from RNA transcripts. RT-PCR in the first round used HTBI primers; a second-round multiplex PCR followed. TCRdb reprocessed the multiplex PCR reads via MiXCR and lists one record per CDR3 protein. The profile shows 680,000 or so distinct CDR3 sequences, about a fifth of them singletons. In this cohort, patients with other autoimmune diseases, uncontrolled infections, pregnancy or lactation were excluded. Physicians reached a diagnosis by relying on clinical symptoms, serum thyroxine, TRAb, thyroid ultrasound and orbital computed tomography. The genes are TRBV3-1 and TRBJ2-7, with TRBD2 matching 7 bases. The specimen sequenced was peripheral blood. This TCR came from a woman under 30 with stable Graves' hyperthyroidism. Some clones in this sample may be carry-over from other donors' samples. For the CDR3, the DNA is TGTGCCAGCAGCCAAAGACTAGCCGGGAGTTCCTACGAGCAGTACTTC. As protein: CASSQRLAGSSYEQYF.